A single sample gave rise to the 14 T cell receptor beta chains below, sequenced in a study of blood T cell repertoires in COVID-19. Produced via immunoSEQ multiplex PCR; TCRdb's table is partial and in-frame only. The sample contains roughly 42,000 clones, about nine tenths of which appear only once. The source material was peripheral blood. These receptors all come from a human donor in a cohort sampled during active COVID-19.

The rearrangement joins TRBV11-2 to TRBJ2-1; D is uncertain. There are 11 residues in the CDR3. CDR1 SGHAT and CDR2 FQNNGV come from the germline V gene. The V end was cut by 3 bases, the J end by 10 bases, with 7 bases between. CDR3 loop: CASSFGFEQFF. The CDR3 DNA reads as TGTGCCAGCAGCTTCGGGTTCGAGCAGTTCTTC.

The V call is TRBV6-5, the J call TRBJ1-5; the D is unclear. The CDR3 totals 14 residues. Germline CDR1 is MNHEY and CDR2 is SVGAGI. Trimming removed 0 bases at V and 6 bases at J, with 9 bases between. The CDR3 nucleotides are TGTGCCAGCAGTTACTCGGCCGTGATTCAGCCCCAGCATTTT. Amino acid sequence: CASSYSAVIQPQHF.

The chain is built from TRBV6-6 and TRBJ1-1, with a possible D match to TRBD1 (6 bases). This CDR3 comprises 14 residues. Germline CDR1 MNHNY, CDR2 SVGAGI (reference sequence). Trimming shortened V by 11 bases and J by 0 bases, and 16 bases separated the two germline ends. As DNA, the CDR3 is TGTGCCGTATCTTTCAGGGGTATGAACACTGAAGCTTTCTTT. Translated, it gives CAVSFRGMNTEAFF.

This chain connects TRBV19 to TRBJ2-3; the D is unclear. This CDR3 contains 13 residues. The germline CDR1 and CDR2 sequences are LNHDA and SQIVND (reference sequence). The V gene lost 9 bases and the J gene lost 1 base, with 11 bases spanning the gap. The CDR3 spells CASLRSGTDTQYF. In DNA form, the CDR3 reads TGTGCCAGCCTCAGAAGCGGCACAGATACGCAGTATTTT. Full variable domain (remainder filled in from reference TRBV19 and TRBJ2-3): DGGITQSPKYLFRKEGQNVTLSCEQNLNHDAMYWYRQDPGQGLRLIYYSQIVNDFQKGDIAEGYSVSREKKESFPLTVTSAQKNPTAFYLCASLRSGTDTQYFGPGTRLTVL.

J is TRBJ1-5 and V is TRBV10-3; D is ambiguous. Trimming stripped 3 bases from V and 5 bases from J, with 17 bases between. Germline V CDR1 and CDR2: ENHRY, SYGVKD. CDR3 length: 16 amino acids. The CDR3 sequence: CAISETVSSYDQPQHF. CDR3 in DNA: TGTGCCATCAGTGAAACCGTCAGTTCGTACGATCAGCCCCAGCATTTT.

CDR3 nucleotide sequence: TGTGCCAGCAGTGAGGAGTCAGGGATGTCGGGGGAGCTGTTTTTT. It is translated as CASSEESGMSGELFF. V usage is TRBV6-1 and J usage is TRBJ2-2; D is perhaps TRBD1 (5 bases). CDR3 size: 15 residues. Germline V lookup: CDR1 MNHNS, CDR2 SASEGT. Trimming left V 3 bases short and J 8 bases short, with 16 bases between.

The chain is built from TRBV9 and TRBJ2-5, with 12 nucleotides matching TRBD2. Germline CDR1 reads SGDLS; CDR2 reads YYNGEE. The trim removed 3 bases at V and 0 bases at J, leaving 12 bases unmatched. The CDR3 extends over 19 amino acids. The CDR3 spells CASSDRTGLAGLHQETQYF. Here the CDR3 DNA reads TGTGCCAGCAGCGATAGAACAGGACTAGCGGGGCTTCACCAAGAGACCCAGTACTTC.

The sample holds one count of this clone. The chain recombines TRBV7-9 with TRBJ1-6, with a weak D call TRBD1 (6 bases). CDR1 and CDR2 from the germline V gene are SEHNR and FQNEAQ (reference sequence). Trimming left V 5 bases short and J 7 bases short, with 15 bases between. The CDR3 spans 15 residues. The CDR3 DNA reads TGTGCCAGCAGCCCCACAGGGCAGGGAAATTCACCCCTCCACTTT. The encoded protein is CASSPTGQGNSPLHF.

This chain connects TRBV5-1 to TRBJ2-1; 9 bases align to TRBD2. With V trimmed by 2 bases and J by 0 bases, 6 bases remained unmatched. The CDR3 runs 17 residues. The germline CDR1 and CDR2 sequences are SGHRS and YFSETQ. In DNA, the CDR3 is TGCGCCAGCAGCTTTTCGACTAGCGGACACTCCTACAATGAGCAGTTCTTC. Translated, it gives CASSFSTSGHSYNEQFF.

The chain couples TRBV5-6 to TRBJ1-4, with D perhaps TRBD1 (6 bases). V was cut by 4 bases and J by 8 bases, with 12 bases left in between. The germline CDR1 and CDR2 sequences are SGHDT and YYEEEE. The CDR3 has 13 amino acids. The CDR3 coding sequence is TGTGCCAGCAGCACTGGACAGATCGAAAAACTGTTTTTT. Amino acid sequence: CASSTGQIEKLFF. Looking up the rest from reference TRBV5-6 and TRBJ1-4 gives the full variable domain: DAGVTQSPTHLIKTRGQQVTLRCSPKSGHDTVSWYQQALGQGPQFIFQYYEEEERQRGNFPDRFSGHQFPNYSSELNVNALLLGDSALYLCASSTGQIEKLFFGSGTQLSVL.

DNA of the CDR3: TGTGCCAGCTCCCAGGGAATGGACACTGAAGCTTTCTTT. It codes for CASSQGMDTEAFF. This chain uses TRBV18 with TRBJ1-1, with D perhaps matching TRBD1 (5 bases). The CDR3 is made up of 13 amino acids. The germline CDR1 and CDR2 sequences are KGHSH and LQKENI. Trimming removed 6 bases from V and 3 bases from J, with 11 bases in between.

The chain combines TRBV27 with TRBJ2-7; D may be TRBD2 (6 bases). Trimming pared 3 bases from V and 4 bases from J, leaving 7 bases between. CDR3 size: 12 residues. The germline CDR1 and CDR2 sequences are MNHEY and SMNVEV (reference sequence). The CDR3 DNA reads TGTGCCAGCAGTTTCGGGGGTTACGAGCAGTACTTC. Its translation is CASSFGGYEQYF.

This chain links TRBV6-5 with TRBJ1-4; the match to TRBD1 covers 8 bases. The CDR3 totals 14 residues. J gave up 4 bases and V 6 bases, and 4 bases lay outside the gene matches. Germline V gene lookup returns CDR1 MNHEY and CDR2 SVGAGI. The DNA for the CDR3 is TGTGCCAGCAGCCGACAGGGGAGTAATGAAAAACTGTTTTTT. Translated, it gives CASSRQGSNEKLFF.

The chain has TRBV7-9 and TRBJ1-2, with D possibly being TRBD1 (5 bases). Trimming removed 4 bases at V and 8 bases at J, with 17 bases between. CDR3 length equals 14 residues. Germline V gene data show CDR1 as SEHNR and CDR2 as FQNEAQ (reference sequence). The CDR3 sequence: CASSYFGHLNGYTF. The CDR3, as DNA: TGTGCCAGCAGCTATTTCGGACACCTGAACGGCTACACCTTC.